This TCR beta chain was documented in a study of a mutant IDH1 vaccine in newly diagnosed glioma. For the study at large: Onset of vaccination occurred 4-6 weeks following radiotherapy alone, or with temozolomide cycles.

Sample time point: week 11, during vaccination. One vaccine dose held 300 ug of mutant IDH1 20-mer peptide and came with topical imiquimod. Some clones are missing from TCRdb's copy, which holds only in-frame ones; the method was immunoSEQ multiplex PCR. This table has around 26,000 clones, just over 70% appearing once. This clone was seen only once. Its antigen is not identified. The same CDR3 arises from other DNA sequences in this sample as well. This CDR3 is 15 amino acids long. V was clipped by 2 bases and J by 0 bases, with 8 bases between them. The germline V gene has CDR1 LNHDA and CDR2 SQIVND (reference sequence).

The chain recombines TRBV19 with TRBJ1-5; D is unresolved. Sequenced here: peripheral blood mononuclear cells (PBMCs), sampled from a glioma patient whose treatment included an IDH1 peptide vaccine. This clonotype originated in a man aged 18-30 years with glioma. Some clones in this sample may be carry-over from other donors' samples. The CDR3 DNA is TGTGCCAGTAGTATAACCGAGTATAGCAATCAGCCCCAGCATTTT. Translation gives CASSITEYSNQPQHF.